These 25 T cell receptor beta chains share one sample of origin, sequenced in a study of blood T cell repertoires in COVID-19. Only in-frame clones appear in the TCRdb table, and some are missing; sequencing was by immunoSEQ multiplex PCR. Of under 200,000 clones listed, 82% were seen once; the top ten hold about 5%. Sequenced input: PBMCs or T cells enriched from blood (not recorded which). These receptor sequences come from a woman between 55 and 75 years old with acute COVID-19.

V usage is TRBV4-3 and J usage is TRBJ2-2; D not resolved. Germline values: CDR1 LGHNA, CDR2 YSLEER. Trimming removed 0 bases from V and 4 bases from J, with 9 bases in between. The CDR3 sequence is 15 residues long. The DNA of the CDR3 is TGCGCCAGCAGCCAAGATCGAGCCGGCACCGGGGAGCTGTTTTTT. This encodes CASSQDRAGTGELFF.

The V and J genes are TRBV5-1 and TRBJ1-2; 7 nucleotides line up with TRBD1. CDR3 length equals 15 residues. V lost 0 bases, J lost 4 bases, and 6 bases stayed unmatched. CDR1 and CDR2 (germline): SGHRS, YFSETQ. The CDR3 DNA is TGCGCCAGCAGCTTGGGGGACAGCTCACCCTATGGCTACACCTTC. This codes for CASSLGDSSPYGYTF.

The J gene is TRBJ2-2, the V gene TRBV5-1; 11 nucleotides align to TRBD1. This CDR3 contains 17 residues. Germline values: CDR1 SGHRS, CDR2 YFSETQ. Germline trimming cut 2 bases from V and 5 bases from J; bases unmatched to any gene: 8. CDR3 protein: CASSLFSGTGGTGELFF. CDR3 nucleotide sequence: TGCGCCAGCAGCTTATTTTCCGGGACAGGGGGAACCGGGGAGCTGTTTTTT. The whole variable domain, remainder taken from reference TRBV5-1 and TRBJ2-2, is KAGVTQTPRYLIKTRGQQVTLSCSPISGHRSVSWYQQTPGQGLQFLFEYFSETQRNKGNFPGRFSGRQFSNSRSEMNVSTLELGDSALYLCASSLFSGTGGTGELFFGEGSRLTVL.

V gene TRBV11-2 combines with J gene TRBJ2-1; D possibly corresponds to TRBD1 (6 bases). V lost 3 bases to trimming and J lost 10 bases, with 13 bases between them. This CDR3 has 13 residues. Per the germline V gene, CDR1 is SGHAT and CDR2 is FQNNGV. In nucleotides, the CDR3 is TGTGCCAGCAGCTTTCTGGGGGCAGGGGAGCAGTTCTTC. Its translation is CASSFLGAGEQFF.

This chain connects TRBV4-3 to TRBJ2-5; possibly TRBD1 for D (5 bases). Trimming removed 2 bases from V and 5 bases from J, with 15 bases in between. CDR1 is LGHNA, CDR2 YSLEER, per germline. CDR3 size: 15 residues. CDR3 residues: CASSQRSGLGETQYF. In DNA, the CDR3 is TGCGCCAGCAGCCAAAGATCAGGGCTCGGGGAGACCCAGTACTTC.

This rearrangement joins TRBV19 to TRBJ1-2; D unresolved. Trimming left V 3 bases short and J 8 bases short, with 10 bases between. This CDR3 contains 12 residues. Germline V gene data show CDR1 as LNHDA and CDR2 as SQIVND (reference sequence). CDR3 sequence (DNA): TGTGCCAGTAGTATTACGCGAGGAGGCTACACCTTC. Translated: CASSITRGGYTF.

In nucleotides, the CDR3 is TGTGCCAGCAGCTTTCCCCCTGGGGGGACGCCTAATGAAAAACTGTTTTTT. It specifies CASSFPPGGTPNEKLFF. This chain links TRBV7-8 with TRBJ1-4; D perhaps matches TRBD1 (5 bases). Looked up from germline, CDR1 is SGHVS and CDR2 is FQNEAQ. Trimming removed 3 bases at V and 3 bases at J, with 17 bases between. CDR3 length: 17 amino acids.

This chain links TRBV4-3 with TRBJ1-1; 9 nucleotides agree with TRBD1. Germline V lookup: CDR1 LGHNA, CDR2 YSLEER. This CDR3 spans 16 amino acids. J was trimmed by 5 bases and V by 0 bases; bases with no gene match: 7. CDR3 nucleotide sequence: TGCGCCAGCAGCCAAGATCCGGGACAGGGATGGACTGAAGCTTTCTTT. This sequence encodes CASSQDPGQGWTEAFF.

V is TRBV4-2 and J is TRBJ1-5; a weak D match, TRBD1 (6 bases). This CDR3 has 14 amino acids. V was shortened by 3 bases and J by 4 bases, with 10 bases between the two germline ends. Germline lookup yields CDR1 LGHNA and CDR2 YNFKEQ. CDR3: CASSHTGRNQPQHF. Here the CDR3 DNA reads TGTGCCAGCAGCCATACAGGGCGGAATCAGCCCCAGCATTTT.

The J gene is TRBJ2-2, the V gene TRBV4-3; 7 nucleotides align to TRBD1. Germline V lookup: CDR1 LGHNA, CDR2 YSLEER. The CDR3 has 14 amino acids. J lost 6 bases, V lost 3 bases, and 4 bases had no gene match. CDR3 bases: TGCGCCAGCAGCCAGACTGGGACAGCCGGGGAGCTGTTTTTT. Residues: CASSQTGTAGELFF.

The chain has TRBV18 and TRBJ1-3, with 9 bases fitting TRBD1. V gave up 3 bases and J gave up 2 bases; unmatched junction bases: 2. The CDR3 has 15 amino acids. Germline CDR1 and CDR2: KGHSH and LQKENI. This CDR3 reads CASSPRDRAGNTIYF. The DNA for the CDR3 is TGTGCCAGCTCACCTCGGGACAGGGCTGGAAACACCATATATTTT.

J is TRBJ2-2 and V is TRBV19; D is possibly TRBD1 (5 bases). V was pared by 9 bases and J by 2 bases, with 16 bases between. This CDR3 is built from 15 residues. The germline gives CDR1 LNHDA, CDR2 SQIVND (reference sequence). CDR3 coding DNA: TGTGCCAGCACAATCCAGGGCTCTAACACCGGGGAGCTGTTTTTT. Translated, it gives CASTIQGSNTGELFF.

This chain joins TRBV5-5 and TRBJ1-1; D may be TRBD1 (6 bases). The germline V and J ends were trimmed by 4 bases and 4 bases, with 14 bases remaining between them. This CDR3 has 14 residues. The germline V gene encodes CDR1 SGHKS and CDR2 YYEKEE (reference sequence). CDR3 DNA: TGTGCCAGCAGCCATGTTACAGGGACCACTGAAGCTTTCTTT. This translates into CASSHVTGTTEAFF.

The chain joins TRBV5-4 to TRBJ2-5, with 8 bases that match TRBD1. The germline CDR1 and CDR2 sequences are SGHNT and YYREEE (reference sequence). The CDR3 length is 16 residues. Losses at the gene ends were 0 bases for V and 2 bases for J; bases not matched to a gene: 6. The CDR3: CASSLGGQAEQETQYF. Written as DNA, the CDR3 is TGTGCCAGCAGCTTGGGGGGACAGGCCGAACAAGAGACCCAGTACTTC.

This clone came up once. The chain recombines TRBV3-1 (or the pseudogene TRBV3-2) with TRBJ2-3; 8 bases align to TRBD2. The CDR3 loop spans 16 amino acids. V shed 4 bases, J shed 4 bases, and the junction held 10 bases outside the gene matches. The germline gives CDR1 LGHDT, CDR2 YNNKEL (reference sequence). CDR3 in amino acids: CASSRGTRSVPDTQYF. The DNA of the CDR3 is TGTGCCAGCAGCCGAGGGACTAGAAGTGTTCCAGATACGCAGTATTTT.

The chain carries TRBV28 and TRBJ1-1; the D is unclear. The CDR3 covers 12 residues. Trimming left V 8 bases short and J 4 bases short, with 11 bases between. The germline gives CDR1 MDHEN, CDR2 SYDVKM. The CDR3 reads CASSIFGTEAFF. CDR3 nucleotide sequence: TGTGCCAGCTCCATCTTCGGCACTGAAGCTTTCTTT.

CDR3: CASSQGRVSGSSGELFF. The CDR3 DNA follows: TGTGCCAGCAGCCAAGGGAGGGTTAGCGGGAGCTCCGGGGAGCTGTTTTTT. The chain is built from TRBV4-2 and TRBJ2-2; 9 bases match TRBD2. The CDR3 spans 17 residues. V gave up 1 base and J gave up 6 bases; unmatched junction bases: 9. The germline gives CDR1 LGHNA, CDR2 YNFKEQ.

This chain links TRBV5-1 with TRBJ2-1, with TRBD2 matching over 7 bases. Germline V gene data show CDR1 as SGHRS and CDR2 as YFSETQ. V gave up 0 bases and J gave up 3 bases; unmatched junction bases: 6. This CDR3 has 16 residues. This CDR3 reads CASSLVLATDYNEQFF. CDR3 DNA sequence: TGCGCCAGCAGCTTGGTACTAGCGACTGACTACAATGAGCAGTTCTTC.

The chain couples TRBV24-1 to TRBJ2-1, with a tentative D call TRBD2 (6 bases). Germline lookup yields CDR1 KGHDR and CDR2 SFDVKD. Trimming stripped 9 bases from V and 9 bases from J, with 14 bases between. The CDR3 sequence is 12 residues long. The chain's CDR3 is CATAEGQSEQFF. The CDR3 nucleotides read TGTGCCACCGCGGAGGGCCAAAGTGAGCAGTTCTTC.

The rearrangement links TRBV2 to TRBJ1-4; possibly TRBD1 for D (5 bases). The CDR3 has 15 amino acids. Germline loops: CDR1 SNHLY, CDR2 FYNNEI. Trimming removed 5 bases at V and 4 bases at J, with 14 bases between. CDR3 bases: TGTGCCAGCAGTACGCGGGGCGCCGTTAATGAAAAACTGTTTTTT. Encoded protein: CASSTRGAVNEKLFF.

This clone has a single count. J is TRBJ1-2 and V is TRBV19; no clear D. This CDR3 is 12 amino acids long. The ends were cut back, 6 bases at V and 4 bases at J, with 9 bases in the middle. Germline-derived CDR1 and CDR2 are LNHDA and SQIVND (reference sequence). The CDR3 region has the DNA TGTGCCAGTAGCTCGACGGGCTATGGCTACACCTTC. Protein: CASSSTGYGYTF.

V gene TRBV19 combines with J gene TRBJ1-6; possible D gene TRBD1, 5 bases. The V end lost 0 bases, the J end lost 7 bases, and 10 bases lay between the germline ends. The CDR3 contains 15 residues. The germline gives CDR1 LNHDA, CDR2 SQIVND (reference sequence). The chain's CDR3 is CASSIDGQGNSPLHF. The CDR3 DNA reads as TGTGCCAGTAGTATAGATGGGCAGGGAAATTCACCCCTCCACTTT.

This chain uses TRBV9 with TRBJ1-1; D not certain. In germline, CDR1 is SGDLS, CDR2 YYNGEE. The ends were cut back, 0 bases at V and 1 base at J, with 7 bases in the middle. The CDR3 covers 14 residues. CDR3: CASSVGSGNTEAFF. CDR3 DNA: TGTGCCAGCAGCGTAGGTTCGGGGAACACTGAAGCTTTCTTT.

CDR3 sequence: CAISVGPTNTGELFF. CDR3 bases: TGTGCCATCAGTGTCGGTCCAACGAACACCGGGGAGCTGTTTTTT. This chain links TRBV10-3 with TRBJ2-2; D remains ambiguous. Germline V gene lookup returns CDR1 ENHRY and CDR2 SYGVKD. CDR3 length: 15 amino acids. Deletions cut 4 bases from V and 0 bases from J, with 9 bases between.

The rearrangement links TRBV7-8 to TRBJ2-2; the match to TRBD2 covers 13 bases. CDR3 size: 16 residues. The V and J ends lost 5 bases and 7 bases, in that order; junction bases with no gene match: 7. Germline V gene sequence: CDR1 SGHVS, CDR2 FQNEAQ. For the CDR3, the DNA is TGTGCCAGCAGCGTCGGACTAGCGGGAGAGGTCGGGGAGCTGTTTTTT. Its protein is CASSVGLAGEVGELFF. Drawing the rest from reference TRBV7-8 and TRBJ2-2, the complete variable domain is GAGVSQSPRYKVAKRGQDVALRCDPISGHVSLFWYQQALGQGPEFLTYFQNEAQLDKSGLPSDRFFAERPEGSVSTLKIQRTQQEDSAVYLCASSVGLAGEVGELFFGEGSRLTVL.